This paragraph reports one TCR beta chain. What it binds is not known. A much larger clone lies one base from this, so it may be a read error. The CDR3 runs 12 residues. Germline V gene sequence: CDR1 SEHNR, CDR2 FQNEAQ (reference sequence). V was trimmed by 1 base and J by 5 bases, leaving 5 bases between them. This sample is drawn from a study of T cell repertoires in cytomegalovirus infection. Study-wide background: Both CMV infection and a matching HLA type were indicated by public TCR beta signatures. Findings of the study overall: The cumulative frequency of public TCR beta families distinguished individuals who carried CMV together with the relevant HLA.

TCRdb fed the reads into MiXCR, producing one record per CDR3 protein. The data show roughly 230,000 distinct CDR3 sequences, with approximately 15% seen just once and less than 60% held by the top ten. J is TRBJ2-5 and V is TRBV7-9; D gene ambiguous. This receptor was taken from a human donor in good health (CMV status not recorded). Some clones in this sample may be carry-over from other donors' samples. Sequenced input: CD8+ T cells from PBMCs. CDR3 sequence (DNA): TGTGCCAGCAGCTTAGTCCCGGAGACCCAGTACTTC. This gives the protein CASSLVPETQYF.